The next 32 T cell receptor beta chains were all read from a single sample in a study of cytomegalovirus exposure and HLA in healthy donors. Primers included in the PCR were 60 Vbeta and 13 Jbeta primers. Here immunoSEQ multiplex PCR was the method, and the copy in TCRdb shows in-frame clones only, minus some. The sample has 95,000 to 110,000 clones, roughly 70% seen once; the top ten hold 14%. The sequenced sample was PBMCs. These TCRs come from a middle-aged woman in good health and CMV-seropositive.

This chain connects TRBV18 to TRBJ2-2, with no clear D. Germline V gives CDR1 KGHSH, CDR2 LQKENI. The germline V and J ends were trimmed by 6 bases and 3 bases, with 5 bases remaining between them. The CDR3 is 12 amino acids. CDR3 loop: CASSQYTGELFF. The CDR3 nucleotides read TGTGCCAGCTCTCAATACACCGGGGAGCTGTTTTTT.

The chain recombines TRBV19 with TRBJ1-6; possibly TRBD1 for D (5 bases). The CDR3 sequence is 16 residues long. Between the trimmed V and J ends, which lost 4 bases and 13 bases, there was a span of 23 bases. CDR1 and CDR2 from the germline V gene are LNHDA and SQIVND (reference sequence). The CDR3 DNA sequence: TGTGCCAGTAGTACCCTGACCGGGACCGGAGGGGTTCCCCTCCACTTT. This gives the protein CASSTLTGTGGVPLHF.

The genes are TRBV7-9 and TRBJ2-6; D is unclear. Germline CDR1 reads SEHNR; CDR2 reads FQNEAQ (reference sequence). The V gene lost 8 bases and the J gene lost 2 bases, with 13 bases spanning the gap. The CDR3 totals 15 residues. The CDR3 DNA follows: TGTGCCAGCGAGGTTAGCACTACTGGGGCCAACGTCCTGACTTTC. Residues: CASEVSTTGANVLTF.

V is TRBV18 and J is TRBJ2-4; a possible D gene is TRBD2 (5 bases). The germline gives CDR1 KGHSH, CDR2 LQKENI. The CDR3 consists of 17 residues. V lost 1 base and J 0 bases, leaving 13 bases between the germline ends. The CDR3 loop is CASSPLPLGVAKNIQYF. CDR3 in DNA: TGTGCCAGCTCACCACTACCCTTGGGAGTAGCCAAAAACATTCAGTACTTC.

This chain links TRBV18 with TRBJ1-1; 8 bases map to TRBD1. This CDR3 region has 14 residues. Germline values: CDR1 KGHSH, CDR2 LQKENI. The ends lost 2 bases at V and 3 bases at J; junction bases unmatched: 2. CDR3 residues: CASSPYRGDTEAFF. In DNA form, the CDR3 reads TGTGCCAGCTCACCATACAGGGGGGACACTGAAGCTTTCTTT.

The chain couples TRBV6-1 to TRBJ1-5, with a weak D call TRBD1 (6 bases). The CDR3 runs to 13 residues. V was shortened by 7 bases and J by 4 bases, with 11 bases between the two germline ends. CDR1 is MNHNS and CDR2 is SASEGT in the germline V gene. This chain's CDR3 is CASTLGQNQPQHF. Written as DNA, the CDR3 is TGTGCCAGCACCCTCGGACAGAATCAGCCCCAGCATTTT.

V gene TRBV4-2 combines with J gene TRBJ2-3; 7 bases map to TRBD2. The CDR3 is 15 amino acids. Germline CDR1 LGHNA, CDR2 YNFKEQ. V lost 7 bases and J lost 3; bases outside the gene matches: 10. CDR3 coding DNA: TGTGCCAGCAAACCTCTGGGGGGGTGGACAGATACGCAGTATTTT. Residues: CASKPLGGWTDTQYF.

Note on this clone: A read error may account for a junction end that differs from germline. This chain links TRBV4-1 with TRBJ2-5; D is undetermined. The CDR3 spans 15 residues. Germline-derived CDR1 and CDR2 are MGHRA and YSYEKL. CDR3 loop: CASSQDKVLQETQYF. In nucleotides, the CDR3 is TGCGCCAGCAGCCAAGATAAGGTTCTACAAGAGACTCAGTACTTC.

The CDR3: CASSSTPAQGNEQFF. DNA for the CDR3: TGTGCCAGCAGCTCGACACCAGCGCAGGGCAATGAGCAGTTCTTC. The rearrangement uses TRBV7-2 and TRBJ2-1; possibly TRBD1 for D (5 bases). Germline assignment: CDR1 SGHTA and CDR2 FQGNSA. The CDR3 is 15 residues long. Trimming took 4 bases from V and 6 from J, leaving 16 bases between them.

The rearrangement joins TRBV7-2 to TRBJ2-7; D call uncertain. V lost 2 bases and J lost 3, with 11 bases in between. Germline V gives CDR1 SGHTA, CDR2 FQGNSA. The CDR3 spans 14 residues. The CDR3 nucleotides read TGTGCCAGCAGCTTACGGCTAGAGATCTACGAGCAGTACTTC. This codes for CASSLRLEIYEQYF.

The rearrangement uses TRBV19 and TRBJ1-5; 9 bases match TRBD1. The CDR3 covers 17 residues. J was trimmed by 2 bases and V by 5 bases; bases with no gene match: 10. CDR1 LNHDA and CDR2 SQIVND come from the germline V gene (reference sequence). CDR3 loop: CASSQTGGRVRNQPQHF. The DNA for the CDR3 is TGTGCCAGTAGTCAAACAGGGGGCCGGGTGCGCAATCAGCCCCAGCATTTT.

The rearrangement links TRBV4-1 to TRBJ2-3, with TRBD2 matching 11 bases. The CDR3 contains 16 residues. CDR1 and CDR2 (germline): MGHRA, YSYEKL. Trimming took 2 bases from V and 5 from J; bases not matched to a gene: 6. The CDR3 here is CASSQIAGGPIDTQYF. The DNA for the CDR3 is TGCGCCAGCAGCCAAATAGCGGGGGGGCCTATAGATACGCAGTATTTT.

The V call is TRBV7-3, the J call TRBJ2-1; 10 nucleotides line up with TRBD2. After removal of 5 bases from V and 9 bases from J, the junction contained 4 bases not matched to a gene. Germline lookup yields CDR1 SGHTA and CDR2 FQGTGA. The CDR3 loop spans 13 amino acids. The CDR3 sequence: CASSQKRGGEQFF. The CDR3, as DNA: TGTGCCAGCAGCCAAAAGCGGGGGGGTGAGCAGTTCTTC.

By frequency in the sample, this clone is medium-sized. This rearrangement joins TRBV6-5 to TRBJ2-1; TRBD1 agrees at 8 bases. V shed 5 bases, J shed 2 bases, and the junction held 5 bases outside the gene matches. Germline V gene data show CDR1 as MNHEY and CDR2 as SVGAGI. The CDR3 is 15 residues long. The CDR3 nucleotides read TGTGCCAGCAGTAATAGACAGGGGACCTACAATGAGCAGTTCTTC. It codes for CASSNRQGTYNEQFF.

The rearrangement joins TRBV16 to TRBJ1-6; 8 bases match TRBD1. CDR3 length equals 14 residues. The trim removed 4 bases at V and 8 bases at J, leaving 4 bases unmatched. Germline assignment: CDR1 KGHSY and CDR2 FQNENV. The CDR3 DNA is TGTGCCAGCAGCCTACAGGGGGGATATTCACCCCTCCACTTT. Its protein is CASSLQGGYSPLHF.

This chain links TRBV10-3 with TRBJ1-1, with TRBD1 identical over 7 bases. V trimming: 3 bases; J trimming: 1 base; junction bases outside the gene matches: 5. The germline V gene has CDR1 ENHRY and CDR2 SYGVKD. The CDR3 contains 15 residues. CDR3 residues: CAISEQNRGNTEAFF. As DNA, the CDR3 is TGTGCCATCAGTGAACAGAACAGGGGGAACACTGAAGCTTTCTTT.

The CDR3 sequence is CAWSLRGGSNQPQHF. CDR3 in DNA: TGTGCCTGGAGTCTTCGCGGGGGAAGCAATCAGCCCCAGCATTTT. The chain employs TRBV30 and TRBJ1-5, with a possible D match to TRBD1 (5 bases). V lost 2 bases, J lost 1 base, and 12 bases lay in between. The germline V gene has CDR1 GTSNPN and CDR2 SVGIG (reference sequence). This CDR3 has 15 residues.

The chain couples TRBV5-4 to TRBJ1-2, with 8 bases lining up with TRBD1. Unmatched junction bases numbered 5, after V lost 2 bases and J lost 5 bases. The CDR3 sequence is 14 residues long. Germline V gene data show CDR1 as SGHNT and CDR2 as YYREEE (reference sequence). The CDR3 DNA follows: TGTGCCAGCAGCTTTCAGGGGGCAAGGTATGGCTACACCTTC. As protein: CASSFQGARYGYTF. The whole variable domain, remainder taken from reference TRBV5-4 and TRBJ1-2, is ETGVTQSPTHLIKTRGQQVTLRCSSQSGHNTVSWYQQALGQGPQFIFQYYREEENGRGNFPPRFSGLQFPNYSSELNVNALELDDSALYLCASSFQGARYGYTFGSGTRLTVV.

The chain uses TRBV5-6 and TRBJ2-3; TRBD2 is a possible D gene (6 bases). The CDR3 spans 14 residues. In germline, CDR1 is SGHDT, CDR2 YYEEEE. With 3 bases removed from V and 3 bases from J, the gap between germline ends came to 11 bases. CDR3: CASSWRDETDTQYF. As DNA, the CDR3 is TGTGCCAGCAGCTGGCGGGATGAAACAGATACGCAGTATTTT.

The chain is built from TRBV5-4 and TRBJ2-3, with 10 positions matching TRBD1. The CDR3 runs 13 residues. Germline CDR1 is SGHNT and CDR2 is YYREEE (reference sequence). V was clipped by 4 bases and J by 14 bases; unmatched bases: 10. The CDR3 region has the DNA TGTGCCAGCAGCGTTGGGGACAGGGGTGTGCGGTATTTT. It translates to CASSVGDRGVRYF.

The J gene is TRBJ1-4, the V gene TRBV19; 8 nucleotides match TRBD1. Germline V gene sequence: CDR1 LNHDA, CDR2 SQIVND (reference sequence). The CDR3 has 15 residues. Trimming at V came to 4 bases and at J to 3 bases, leaving 4 bases not matched to a gene. The CDR3 bases are TGTGCCAGTAGTAGTCAGACAGGGGCTAATGAAAAACTGTTTTTT. Its protein is CASSSQTGANEKLFF. Together with reference TRBV19 and TRBJ1-4, the CDR3 gives the full variable domain: DGGITQSPKYLFRKEGQNVTLSCEQNLNHDAMYWYRQDPGQGLRLIYYSQIVNDFQKGDIAEGYSVSREKKESFPLTVTSAQKNPTAFYLCASSSQTGANEKLFFGSGTQLSVL.

J is TRBJ2-5 and V is TRBV7-6, with D maybe TRBD2 (7 bases). Trimming removed 5 bases from V and 5 bases from J, with 12 bases in between. CDR1 SGHVS and CDR2 FNYEAQ come from the germline V gene. This CDR3 is 13 amino acids long. The CDR3 protein is CASSRGARETQYF. The CDR3 nucleotides read TGTGCCAGCAGCCGGGGGGCACGGGAGACCCAGTACTTC.

This clone was detected only a few times. The chain is built from TRBV4-1 and TRBJ1-6; 7 bases line up with TRBD1. The CDR3 extends over 14 amino acids. The V and J ends lost 4 bases and 7 bases, in that order; junction bases with no gene match: 4. Looked up from germline, CDR1 is MGHRA and CDR2 is YSYEKL. This chain's CDR3 is CASSRTGANSPLHF. The CDR3 DNA reads TGCGCCAGCAGCCGGACAGGAGCCAATTCACCCCTCCACTTT.

The gene calls are TRBV27 and TRBJ1-3; no definite D call. Germline-derived CDR1 and CDR2 are MNHEY and SMNVEV (reference sequence). The CDR3 loop spans 14 amino acids. V was cut by 5 bases and J by 2 bases, with 10 bases left in between. CDR3 sequence reads: CASSRGEPGNTIYF. CDR3 in DNA: TGTGCCAGCAGTCGCGGAGAACCTGGAAACACCATATATTTT.

This rearrangement joins TRBV20-1 to TRBJ2-7, with D hard to call. V was shortened by 5 bases and J by 4 bases, with 9 bases between the two germline ends. CDR3 length equals 11 residues. Germline loops: CDR1 DFQATT, CDR2 SNEGSKA (reference sequence). The CDR3 loop reads CSAGFGYEQYF. The CDR3, as DNA: TGCAGTGCTGGGTTCGGGTACGAGCAGTACTTC.

The rearrangement joins TRBV5-4 to TRBJ2-3; TRBD2 matches at 8 bases. Germline CDR1 and CDR2: SGHNT and YYREEE (reference sequence). The CDR3 runs to 15 residues. V was pared by 1 base and J by 4 bases, with 5 bases of the junction left unmatched. For the CDR3, the DNA is TGTGCCAGCAGCTTGCGGGGGGGCCCTGCAGATACGCAGTATTTT. It yields the protein CASSLRGGPADTQYF. Complete variable domain (other parts from reference TRBV5-4 and TRBJ2-3): ETGVTQSPTHLIKTRGQQVTLRCSSQSGHNTVSWYQQALGQGPQFIFQYYREEENGRGNFPPRFSGLQFPNYSSELNVNALELDDSALYLCASSLRGGPADTQYFGPGTRLTVL.

CDR3 sequence reads: CASSDRRGPDTQYF. CDR3 DNA sequence: TGTGCCAGTTCGGACAGACGCGGGCCAGATACGCAGTATTTT. This sequence joins TRBV6-5 and TRBJ2-3, with D possibly being TRBD1 (6 bases). The length of the CDR3 is 14 residues. V lost 9 bases and J 4 bases, leaving 17 bases between the germline ends. CDR1 and CDR2 (germline): MNHEY, SVGAGI.

Comments on this clone: The same CDR3 also results from other DNA sequences found in this sample. The CDR3 DNA follows: TGTGCCAGTAGTCCCACAGTAAACACTGAAGCTTTCTTT. Its translation is CASSPTVNTEAFF. V and J are TRBV19 and TRBJ1-1, with D uncertain. The CDR3 sequence is 13 residues long. Germline V CDR1 and CDR2: LNHDA, SQIVND (reference sequence). V lost 5 bases, J lost 2 bases, and 9 bases lay in between.

V gene TRBV10-2 combines with J gene TRBJ2-3; tentative D call: TRBD1 (5 bases). The V end lost 8 bases, the J end lost 4 bases, and 16 bases lay between the germline ends. Germline assignment: CDR1 WSHSY and CDR2 SAAADI. The CDR3 sequence is 14 residues long. CDR3 sequence reads: CASDVGGAADTQYF. The DNA of the CDR3 is TGCGCCAGCGATGTTGGTGGGGCGGCAGATACGCAGTATTTT.

The rearrangement uses TRBV7-3 and TRBJ2-5, with 10 positions matching TRBD1. Germline trimming cut 0 bases from V and 7 bases from J; bases unmatched to any gene: 14. This CDR3 is 18 amino acids long. Per germline, CDR1 SGHTA and CDR2 FQGTGA. The chain's CDR3 is CASSLTGVAGTGASTQYF. Here the CDR3 DNA reads TGTGCCAGCAGCTTAACCGGGGTTGCAGGGACAGGGGCCTCGACCCAGTACTTC.

CDR3 bases: TGTGCCAGCAGCCGGGACAGAAGTTATGGCTACACCTTC. This translates into CASSRDRSYGYTF. The chain joins TRBV7-2 to TRBJ1-2; 7 positions agree with TRBD1. Germline-derived CDR1 and CDR2 are SGHTA and FQGNSA. Unmatched junction bases numbered 5, after V lost 5 bases and J lost 5 bases. This CDR3 is 13 amino acids long.

The rearrangement links TRBV4-3 to TRBJ1-2; 8 nucleotides align to TRBD1. The V and J ends lost 4 bases and 0 bases, in that order; junction bases with no gene match: 4. There are 15 residues in the CDR3. CDR1 is LGHNA, CDR2 YSLEER, per germline. CDR3 sequence reads: CASSPDRGTNYGYTF. For the CDR3, the DNA is TGCGCCAGCAGCCCCGACAGGGGAACTAACTATGGCTACACCTTC.